This paragraph covers one T cell receptor (beta chain) sequence. Method: immunoSEQ multiplex PCR; TCRdb's copy keeps in-frame clones and lacks some. The sample contains about 82,000 clones, approximately 87% of which appear only once. Trimming left V 7 bases short and J 6 bases short, with 15 bases between. This CDR3 spans 13 amino acids. Per germline, CDR1 SGHRS and CDR2 YFSETQ. This specimen comes from a study of OX40 agonist ivuxolimab in advanced cancers. Turning to the study itself: A male proportion of 82.7% was recorded, with mean age approximately 56 years and range about 23 to 90.

Sequencing was performed on CD4+ or CD8+ T cells sorted from blood, taken in a trial of the OX40 agonist ivuxolimab. The genes are TRBV5-1 and TRBJ2-3; D may be TRBD1 or TRBD2 (6 bases each). The TCR was taken from an adult with an advanced solid tumor such as melanoma, head and neck, liver or kidney cancer. The CDR3 sequence: CASGDSGADTQYF. Here the CDR3 DNA reads TGCGCCAGCGGGGATTCGGGGGCGGATACGCAGTATTTT.